This TCR beta chain was identified during a study of Tregs in tolerant kidney transplant recipients. Details on this clone: What it recognizes is unknown.

Method: immunoSEQ multiplex PCR; TCRdb's copy keeps in-frame clones and lacks some. This sample has around 61,000 clones, with around four fifths found just once. Notes on the study in general: Validation in larger populations is needed because few patients were studied.

Sequencing was performed on CD4+ T cells from blood. This clonotype originated in a human donor in good health.

The CDR3 is CASSPATNYEQYF. The CDR3 DNA sequence: TGTGCCAGCTCACCAGCAACCAACTACGAGCAGTACTTC. The rearrangement uses TRBV18 and TRBJ2-7; no reliable D call. The CDR3 extends over 13 amino acids. Germline V CDR1 and CDR2: KGHSH, LQKENI. The germline V and J ends were trimmed by 2 bases and 3 bases, with 8 bases remaining between them.